This T cell receptor beta chain stems from a study of CD8 T cells in ankylosing spondylitis. Findings of the study overall: Matched ankylosing spondylitis synovial fluid reportedly contained a significantly enriched population of disease-linked clones. Some of these motif variants have turned up before, in reports on reactive arthritis synovial fluid and blood.

In germline, CDR1 is DFQATT, CDR2 SNEGSKA (reference sequence). This CDR3 spans 18 amino acids. Each TCR beta library was made by quantitative 5'-RACE that incorporated molecular barcodes. One entry per CDR3 protein results from TCRdb running MiXCR on the 5' RACE reads. The repertoire holds some 250,000 distinct CDR3 sequences, with about 10% as singletons. Worth noting for this clonotype: Its target is not known.

The sequenced sample consisted of blood, either unsorted or a sorted T cell fraction (not recorded which). The clonotype was recovered from a male donor with ankylosing spondylitis or in good health (not recorded which). V usage is TRBV20-1 and J usage is TRBJ2-3, with 9 bases aligning to TRBD2. This CDR3 is CRAQAPGSSGGFSDTQYF. The CDR3 DNA sequence: TGCAGGGCTCAGGCTCCGGGTAGTAGCGGGGGTTTCTCAGATACGCAGTATTTT.